Listed here are 6 T cell receptor beta chains from one sample, sequenced in a study of sequential checkpoint blockade in melanoma. Treatment indicated: randomized to nivolumab then ipilimumab (arm A) or the reverse (arm B). Generated by immunoSEQ multiplex PCR, the TCRdb table keeps only in-frame clones and is missing some. The sample gives more than 9,500 clones, 77% of which show up once; around 10% is in the top ten. Sequenced here: CD8+ T cells sorted from blood (inferred from file names), sampled from a patient given nivolumab and ipilimumab in sequence. Receptors were obtained from a human donor with melanoma.

The chain employs TRBV14 and TRBJ1-1; D unclear. Deletions cut 2 bases from V and 0 bases from J, with 4 bases between. Per germline, CDR1 SGHDN and CDR2 FVKESK. The CDR3 spans 13 residues. The CDR3 nucleotides are TGTGCCAGCAGCCAATGGCTGAACACTGAAGCTTTCTTT. Translation gives CASSQWLNTEAFF.

V is TRBV5-1 and J is TRBJ2-7, with 13 positions matching TRBD2. Germline V gene sequence: CDR1 SGHRS, CDR2 YFSETQ. The CDR3 has 14 residues. J lost 5 bases, V lost 4 bases, and 3 bases had no gene match. CDR3 DNA: TGCGCCAGCAGCCCCGGACTAGCGGGAGACGAGCAGTACTTC. Its translation is CASSPGLAGDEQYF.

The rearrangement joins TRBV5-5 to TRBJ2-1; 7 bases map to TRBD1. CDR1 and CDR2 (germline): SGHKS, YYEKEE (reference sequence). This CDR3 is 15 amino acids long. The ends lost 1 base at V and 8 bases at J; junction bases unmatched: 9. The CDR3 reads CASSLQGVVPHEQFF. The CDR3 region has the DNA TGTGCCAGCAGCTTGCAGGGGGTCGTTCCCCATGAGCAGTTCTTC.

J is TRBJ2-1 and V is TRBV2; 9 bases are shared with TRBD2. The CDR3 runs to 16 residues. V lost 7 bases and J lost 7; bases outside the gene matches: 14. The germline V gene has CDR1 SNHLY and CDR2 FYNNEI. CDR3 nucleotides: TGTGCCAGCATTCGGGGCTGGGCAGCGGGGGGAAATGAGCAGTTCTTC. Protein sequence: CASIRGWAAGGNEQFF.

This clone was seen only a few times. The chain is built from TRBV7-2 and TRBJ2-1, with D perhaps matching TRBD2 (5 bases). The CDR3 contains 12 residues. V dropped 3 bases and J dropped 9 bases, with 9 bases sitting between them. Per germline, CDR1 SGHTA and CDR2 FQGNSA. The CDR3, as DNA: TGTGCCAGCAGCTTTGGGCGGGCTGAGCAGTTCTTC. Its translation: CASSFGRAEQFF.

To note about this clone: Sequence at one end of the junction differs from germline and may be a read error. CDR3 amino acids: CASSVGLAGYEQYF. In nucleotides, the CDR3 is TGTGCCAGCAGCGTAGGACTAGCGGGCTACGAGCAGTACTTC. The chain employs TRBV13 and TRBJ2-7; TRBD2 matches at 11 bases. Germline V gene lookup returns CDR1 PRHDT and CDR2 FYEKMQ (reference sequence). The CDR3 consists of 14 residues.